The 12 T cell receptor beta chains presented below share a single source sample, sequenced in a study of naive and memory T cell subsets. Four PCR rounds used nested alpha and beta constant region primers plus the SP2 primer. TCRdb recomputed calls from the 5' RACE reads with MiXCR, one row per CDR3 protein. The sample contains about 62,000 distinct CDR3 sequences, approximately 8% of which appear only once. A UMI-containing oligonucleotide was joined by 3' ligation to the TCR cDNA template. The receptor source for this set is a female donor in good health.

This clonotype was seen more than once but under ten times. The chain employs TRBV9 and TRBJ2-1; 11 bases line up with TRBD2. V lost 0 bases, J lost 8 bases, and 4 bases stayed unmatched. The CDR3 spans 15 residues. Germline V lookup: CDR1 SGDLS, CDR2 YYNGEE. The DNA of the CDR3 is TGTGCCAGCAGCGTAGCTAGCGGGGGGTACGATGAGCAGTTCTTC. This encodes CASSVASGGYDEQFF.

J is TRBJ2-7 and V is TRBV29-1; maybe TRBD1 (6 bases). This CDR3 has 13 amino acids. Trimming shortened V by 5 bases and J by 2 bases, and 13 bases separated the two germline ends. Germline lookup yields CDR1 SQVTM and CDR2 ANQGSEA. The CDR3 region is CSVLRQGTYEQYF. CDR3 nucleotide sequence: TGCAGCGTTTTACGTCAGGGGACCTACGAGCAGTACTTC.

The chain combines TRBV5-1 with TRBJ2-3; 9 bases are shared with TRBD2. CDR1 SGHRS and CDR2 YFSETQ come from the germline V gene. This CDR3 has 14 residues. Unmatched junction bases numbered 7, after V lost 6 bases and J lost 5 bases. The CDR3 DNA is TGCGCCAGCATGGCGGGGGGGCGAGGAGATACGCAGTATTTT. Amino acid sequence: CASMAGGRGDTQYF.

In this sample, this clonotype turned up many times. The chain couples TRBV29-1 to TRBJ1-3; no reliable D call. Germline V CDR1 and CDR2: SQVTM, ANQGSEA. The CDR3 covers 15 residues. V was cut by 4 bases and J by 0 bases, with 13 bases left in between. The CDR3 reads CSVVWTAVSGNTIYF. In DNA, the CDR3 is TGCAGCGTTGTGTGGACGGCCGTCTCTGGAAACACCATATATTTT.

The V and J genes are TRBV30 and TRBJ1-1; D possibly corresponds to TRBD1 (5 bases). Looked up from germline, CDR1 is GTSNPN and CDR2 is SVGIG (reference sequence). The CDR3 has 13 residues. The CDR3 sequence: CDRWDDDNTEAFF. CDR3 DNA sequence: TGTGACCGATGGGACGACGACAACACTGAAGCTTTCTTT.

J is TRBJ1-5 and V is TRBV6-6, with 7 bases that match TRBD1. CDR3 length: 13 amino acids. The germline V gene encodes CDR1 MNHNY and CDR2 SVGAGI (reference sequence). The V segment lost 7 bases and the J segment 4 bases; nucleotides outside the gene matches: 4. CDR3 residues: CASIQGVNQPQHF. The CDR3 nucleotides read TGTGCCAGCATCCAGGGGGTTAATCAGCCCCAGCATTTT.

The chain uses TRBV4-2 and TRBJ2-1; 12 positions agree with TRBD2. Trimming at V came to 2 bases and at J to 0 bases, leaving 8 bases not matched to a gene. The length of the CDR3 is 19 residues. Germline loops: CDR1 LGHNA, CDR2 YNFKEQ. The chain's CDR3 is CASSQRTSGALSSYNEQFF. CDR3 nucleotides: TGTGCCAGCAGCCAAAGGACTAGCGGGGCTCTCTCCTCCTACAATGAGCAGTTCTTC.

The V call is TRBV5-4, the J call TRBJ2-1, with 12 bases aligning to TRBD1. CDR1 SGHNT and CDR2 YYREEE come from the germline V gene (reference sequence). The CDR3 is 13 amino acids. The J segment lost 16 bases and the V segment lost 4 bases, leaving 9 bases of the junction unmatched. The CDR3 bases are TGTGCCAGCAGCACTGGGACAGGGGGCTGGGAATTCTTC. It specifies CASSTGTGGWEFF. Drawing the rest from reference TRBV5-4 and TRBJ2-1, the complete variable domain is ETGVTQSPTHLIKTRGQQVTLRCSSQSGHNTVSWYQQALGQGPQFIFQYYREEENGRGNFPPRFSGLQFPNYSSELNVNALELDDSALYLCASSTGTGGWEFFGPGTRLTVL.

As regards this clonotype: Just one base apart from a much larger clone, this may be a read error. J is TRBJ1-4 and V is TRBV9; 8 bases align to TRBD1. Losses at the gene ends were 2 bases for V and 8 bases for J; bases not matched to a gene: 14. Germline V gives CDR1 SGDLS, CDR2 YYNGEE. This CDR3 contains 17 residues. The CDR3 DNA reads as TGTGCCAGCAGCGTTGGAACGACCGGACAGGGTCGAGAAAAACTGTTTTTT. Residues: CASSVGTTGQGREKLFF.

The chain has TRBV6-5 and TRBJ1-1, with D unresolved. The CDR3 covers 13 residues. V was pared by 2 bases and J by 0 bases, with 4 bases between. Looked up from germline, CDR1 is MNHEY and CDR2 is SVGAGI. This CDR3 reads CASSYDLNTEAFF. The CDR3 DNA follows: TGTGCCAGCAGTTACGACCTGAACACTGAAGCTTTCTTT.

J is TRBJ1-4 and V is TRBV28, with D tentatively TRBD1 (5 bases). This CDR3 region has 14 residues. V was clipped by 3 bases and J by 4 bases, with 9 bases between them. The germline V gene has CDR1 MDHEN and CDR2 SYDVKM. CDR3 amino acids: CASSFRRGNEKLFF. CDR3 sequence (DNA): TGTGCCAGCAGTTTCCGGAGGGGTAATGAAAAACTGTTTTTT.

The CDR3 coding sequence is TGTGCCAGCACCTTAGGTCCGCTACCGGCCTACGAGCAGTACTTC. It specifies CASTLGPLPAYEQYF. The genes are TRBV6-5 and TRBJ2-7, with D unclear. Trimming removed 7 bases from V and 2 bases from J, with 18 bases in between. Germline V gives CDR1 MNHEY, CDR2 SVGAGI. The CDR3 has 15 residues.